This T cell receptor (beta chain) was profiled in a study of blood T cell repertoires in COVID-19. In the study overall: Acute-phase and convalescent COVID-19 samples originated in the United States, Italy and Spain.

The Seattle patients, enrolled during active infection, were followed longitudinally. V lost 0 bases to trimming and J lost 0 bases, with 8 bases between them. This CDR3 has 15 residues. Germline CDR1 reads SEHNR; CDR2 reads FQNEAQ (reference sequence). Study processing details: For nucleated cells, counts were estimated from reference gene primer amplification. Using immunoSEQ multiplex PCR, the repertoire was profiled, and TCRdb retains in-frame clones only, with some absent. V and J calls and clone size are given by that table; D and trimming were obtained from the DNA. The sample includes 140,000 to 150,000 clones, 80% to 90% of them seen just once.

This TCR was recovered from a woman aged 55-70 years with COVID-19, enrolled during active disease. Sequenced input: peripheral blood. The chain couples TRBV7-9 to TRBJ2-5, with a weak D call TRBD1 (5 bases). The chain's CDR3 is CASSLAPRDQETQYF. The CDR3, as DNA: TGTGCCAGCAGCTTAGCCCCCAGGGACCAAGAGACCCAGTACTTC.